This is a list of T cell receptor beta chains from one sample in a study of neurological immune-mediated disorders. TCRdb reanalysed the 5' RACE reads using MiXCR and keeps one entry per CDR3 protein. Among some 27,000 distinct CDR3 sequences listed, 5% to 8% were seen once. Sequenced: PBMCs. These receptors were collected from a woman aged 50 to 60 in good health. CDR3s include the opening cysteine and the closing phenylalanine or tryptophan. A D gene is named only where the DNA matches it firmly. Where a row states a size, it is once, few, many or the class of an expanded clone; other rows omit it.

D gene	V gene	J gene	clone size	CDR3 DNA	CDR3 protein
.	TRBV20-1	TRBJ1-2	many	TGCAGTGCTAGAGATCCCGCTAGGTTGGATGGCTACACCTTC	CSARDPARLDGYTF
TRBD1	TRBV20-1	TRBJ2-1	many	TGCAGTGCTACTGGGGACAGGTTTTTGTATGAGCAGTTCTTC	CSATGDRFLYEQFF
TRBD2	TRBV5-1	TRBJ2-1	many	TGCGCCAGCATGGGGGGGAGCTCCTACAATGAGCAGTTCTTC	CASMGGSSYNEQFF
.	TRBV5-1	TRBJ2-3	many	TGCGCCAGCAGCAGGGACGGAAGCACAGATACGCAGTATTTT	CASSRDGSTDTQYF
.	TRBV7-8	TRBJ2-1	many	TGTGCCAGCAGCCCCAGGACTTTACGGGACGGGCAGCAGTTCTTC	CASSPRTLRDGQQFF
TRBD2	TRBV20-1	TRBJ2-7	many	TGCAGTGCTAGAGATCCTAGCGGGAGCCAGGTTAGGGACGAGCAGTACTTC	CSARDPSGSQVRDEQYF
.	TRBV28	TRBJ2-4	many	TGTGCCAGCAGTTTGACGTCCAACATTCAGTACTTC	CASSLTSNIQYF
TRBD1	TRBV6-6	TRBJ1-5	many	TGTGCCAGCACTGGGCGACAGGGTGTGCAGCCCCAGCATTTT	CASTGRQGVQPQHF
.	TRBV20-1	TRBJ2-3	many	TGCAGTGGACTAGACCCCCTCACAGATACGCAGTATTTT	CSGLDPLTDTQYF
TRBD2	TRBV20-1	TRBJ2-1	many	TGCAGTGCTGAGCGAGGACTAGCGGGGAGGGGTGAGCAGTTCTTC	CSAERGLAGRGEQFF
.	TRBV7-9	TRBJ1-1	many	TGTGCCAGCCAAAGGGGGGCCGGTAACACTGAAGCTTTCTTT	CASQRGAGNTEAFF
.	TRBV20-1	TRBJ1-5	medium-sized	TGCAGTGCTAGAGGCCAGGTCGTTAGCAATCAGCCCCAGCATTTT	CSARGQVVSNQPQHF
.	TRBV5-1	TRBJ2-2	many	TGCGCCAGCAGGAGTAGAACTAACACCGGGGAGCTGTTTTTT	CASRSRTNTGELFF
.	TRBV7-9	TRBJ1-1	many	TGTGCCAGCAGCTTCCAAAACGTGAATGCTTTCTTT	CASSFQNVNAFF
.	TRBV9	TRBJ1-2	.	TGTGCCAGCAGCCCCCGCACAGGCCAGAGCTACACCTTC	CASSPRTGQSYTF
.	TRBV27	TRBJ1-6	many	TGTGCCAGCAGTGCCCGGGGGATGGCTTCACCCCTCCACTTT	CASSARGMASPLHF
.	TRBV28	TRBJ2-7	many	TGTGCCAGCAGTGTCTCCTACGAGCAGTACTTC	CASSVSYEQYF
.	TRBV20-1	TRBJ2-3	many	TGCAGTGCTTTACCCTTCCTGGGCACAGATACGCAGTATTTT	CSALPFLGTDTQYF
.	TRBV20-1	TRBJ1-3	many	TGCAGTGCTAGTCGTGGACACGTAAAAAACACCATATATTTT	CSASRGHVKNTIYF
.	TRBV12-3/TRBV12-4	TRBJ1-5	many	TGTGCCAGCGCCCTCGGGGTGGGGGGGGCCCGGAGGGAGCCCCAGCATTTT	CASALGVGGARREPQHF
.	TRBV12-3/TRBV12-4	TRBJ1-1	.	TGTGCCAGCGGACGGGCCAGCTTGAACACTGAAGCTTTCTTT	CASGRASLNTEAFF
.	TRBV7-9	TRBJ1-4	many	TGTGCCAGCAGCTCATCTGAAAAACTGTTTTTT	CASSSSEKLFF
.	TRBV24-1	TRBJ1-2	many	TGTGCCACCAGTGATTTGACGGGAAACTATGGCTACACCTTC	CATSDLTGNYGYTF
TRBD2	TRBV6-6	TRBJ2-3	many	TGTGCCAGCAGCAAAAGCGGGGGGAACGTGGGTACGCAGTATTTT	CASSKSGGNVGTQYF
.	TRBV5-6	TRBJ1-1	many	TGTGCCAGCAGCACTGCGGGGCAGCTTAGAACTGAAGCTTTCTTT	CASSTAGQLRTEAFF
.	TRBV15	TRBJ1-5	many	TGTGCCACCAGCAGAGATTTCGGGGTCACTCAGCCCCAGCATTTT	CATSRDFGVTQPQHF
.	TRBV20-1	TRBJ2-1	many	TGCAGTGCTGACTCAGAGACCCTCTCCTACAATGAGCAGTTCTTC	CSADSETLSYNEQFF
.	TRBV6-2/TRBV6-3	TRBJ2-1	many	TGTGCCAGCAGTAGTACGGGCTACAATGAGCAGTTCTTC	CASSSTGYNEQFF
.	TRBV10-3	TRBJ2-7	many	TGTGCCATCAGCGCTGCCTACGAGCAGTACTTC	CAISAAYEQYF
.	TRBV20-1	TRBJ1-6	many	TGCAGTGCTAGGGAACACGCCGGGAATTCACCCCTCCACTTT	CSAREHAGNSPLHF
TRBD1	TRBV7-2	TRBJ1-4	many	TGTGCCAGCAGAGAACAGGGGTATACTAATGAAAAACTGTTTTTT	CASREQGYTNEKLFF
.	TRBV6-1	TRBJ2-2	many	TGTGCCAGCAGTGAAGCGGTCTCAGGGGAGCTGTTTTTT	CASSEAVSGELFF
TRBD1	TRBV12-3/TRBV12-4	TRBJ2-2	many	TGTGCCAGCAGTAAGGGACAGGGAGGGTCCGGGGAGCTGTTTTTT	CASSKGQGGSGELFF
.	TRBV20-1	TRBJ1-2	many	TGCAGTGCTAGATACCCGGGGCAGGGCTATGGCTACACCTTC	CSARYPGQGYGYTF
.	TRBV11-2	TRBJ1-1	.	TGTGCCAGCAGCTTATCCTTCGGGAACACTGAAGCTTTCTTT	CASSLSFGNTEAFF
.	TRBV28	TRBJ2-7	.	TGTGCCAGCAGCTGGACTCGTCCCTACGAGCAGTACTTC	CASSWTRPYEQYF
.	TRBV24-1	TRBJ2-1	medium-sized	TGTGCCACCAGTGGTACCCAATACAATGAGCAGTTCTTC	CATSGTQYNEQFF
.	TRBV7-8	TRBJ2-3	many	TGTGCCAGCAGCTTTGCGGGACACCTCACAGATACGCAGTATTTT	CASSFAGHLTDTQYF
.	TRBV14	TRBJ2-2	many	TGTGCCAGCAGCCAGCTGGACACCACCGGGGAGCTGTTTTTT	CASSQLDTTGELFF
.	TRBV15	TRBJ2-7	many	TGTGCCACCAGCAGGGAGACGCACCCACCCTACGAGCAGTACTTC	CATSRETHPPYEQYF
TRBD1	TRBV2	TRBJ2-1	many	TGTGCCAGCAGCGTTGACAGGGTGGGGTTCAATGAGCAGTTCTTC	CASSVDRVGFNEQFF
.	TRBV30	TRBJ2-2	few	TGTGCCTGGAATACGGGACCGAACACCGGGGAGCTGTTTTTT	CAWNTGPNTGELFF
.	TRBV20-1	TRBJ1-1	many	TGCAGTGCTAGTCTGGGTAGACTGAACACTGAAGCTTTCTTT	CSASLGRLNTEAFF
.	TRBV5-1	TRBJ2-5	many	TGCGCCAGCAGCTTTGGGGGGTCTGAGACCCAGTACTTC	CASSFGGSETQYF
.	TRBV2	TRBJ1-3	many	TGTGCCAGCAGTGTCCGGGGGGCGGTGAGAAACACCATATATTTT	CASSVRGAVRNTIYF
TRBD1	TRBV11-2	TRBJ2-4	many	TGTGCCAGCAGCCTCCAGACAGGGGCAAAAAACATTCAGTACTTC	CASSLQTGAKNIQYF
TRBD2	TRBV20-1	TRBJ2-1	many	TGCAGTGCTAGGGGACTCGGGCTAGCGGGAATTCGGAATGAGCAGTTCTTC	CSARGLGLAGIRNEQFF
.	TRBV5-1	TRBJ2-7	many	TGCGCCAGCAGCTCGGAGGACATCGCCTACGAGCAGTACTTC	CASSSEDIAYEQYF
TRBD1	TRBV28	TRBJ2-2	many	TGTGCCAGCAGGTGGACAGGGGGCTCCGGGGAGCTGTTTTTT	CASRWTGGSGELFF
TRBD1	TRBV5-6	TRBJ1-4	many	TGTGCCAGCAGCCAGGGGGGCAGGAATGAAAAACTGTTTTTT	CASSQGGRNEKLFF
TRBD2	TRBV7-2	TRBJ2-2	many	TGTGCCAGCAGCCCCCTAGCGGGAGTGACCGGGGAGCTGTTTTTT	CASSPLAGVTGELFF
TRBD1	TRBV12-3/TRBV12-4	TRBJ1-1	many	TGTGCCAGCAGTCCTGGGACAGGGATTTTGAACACTGAAGCTTTCTTT	CASSPGTGILNTEAFF
.	TRBV20-1	TRBJ1-4	.	TGCAGTGCTTGGACAGCTACTAATGAAAAACTGTTTTTT	CSAWTATNEKLFF
TRBD1	TRBV7-9	TRBJ2-7	.	TGTGCCAGCAGCCCTCAAGGACAGGGGCCTTTGTACGAGCAGTACTTC	CASSPQGQGPLYEQYF
TRBD2	TRBV2	TRBJ2-1	many	TGTGCCAGCAGGGCCCTAGCGGGGGGCCCCGGCCCCCCCAATGAGCAGTTCTTC	CASRALAGGPGPPNEQFF
.	TRBV10-3	TRBJ2-2	many	TGTGCCACCAAGCTTGGGGCCGCCGGGGAGCTGTTTTTT	CATKLGAAGELFF
.	TRBV28	TRBJ2-3	many	TGTGCCAGCAGTTTAATATCCCTTCCACAGGGTGGGCGGCCAGATACGCAGTATTTT	CASSLISLPQGGRPDTQYF
.	TRBV20-1	TRBJ2-7	many	TGCAGTGCTACCTTGGGCGGGGCGGTTTTCGAGCAGTACTTC	CSATLGGAVFEQYF